These T cell receptor beta chains were read from a single sample in a study of early T cells in non-severe SARS-CoV-2 infection. MiXCR, applied by TCRdb to the 5' RACE reads, yields one record per CDR3 protein. The sample holds 55,000 or so distinct CDR3 sequences, 6% to 7% seen once. The sequencing sample was made of whole blood. The source is an adult who was a healthcare worker with PCR-confirmed SARS-CoV-2 infection or an uninfected control (not recorded which). CDR3s include the opening cysteine and the closing phenylalanine or tryptophan. A D gene is named only where the DNA matches it firmly. Some rows have no size entry. The others give once, few or many, or a class for an expanded clone.

>-|TRBJ2-1|many|16|TRBV5-6
CASSLEGGALFNEQFF
TGTGCCAGCAGCTTGGAAGGGGGGGCATTGTTCAATGAGCAGTTCTTC
>-|TRBJ2-1|few|17|TRBV12-3/TRBV12-4
CASSLGILGGSYNEQFF
TGTGCCAGCAGTTTAGGGATCCTGGGGGGCTCCTACAATGAGCAGTTCTTC
>-|TRBJ1-1|many|14|TRBV4-3
CASSQGRQDTEAFF
TGCGCCAGCAGCCAAGGTCGGCAGGATACTGAAGCTTTCTTT
>TRBD1|TRBJ2-7|many|14|TRBV18
CASSPGTAYYEQYF
TGTGCCAGCTCACCGGGGACAGCGTACTACGAGCAGTACTTC
>-|TRBJ2-2|few|16|TRBV20-1
CSARPRSREDTGELFF
TGCAGTGCTAGACCCCGGAGCAGGGAGGACACCGGGGAGCTGTTTTTT
>-|TRBJ2-7|many|13|TRBV7-6
CASSLIAGHEQYF
TGTGCCAGCAGCTTAATCGCCGGCCACGAGCAGTACTTC
>-|TRBJ2-7|many|15|TRBV7-9
CASSSNRAPSYEQYF
TGTGCCAGCAGCTCCAATAGGGCGCCTTCCTACGAGCAGTACTTC
>-|TRBJ1-4|few|15|TRBV29-1
CSVETGFGPNEKLFF
TGCAGCGTGGAGACAGGTTTCGGCCCAAATGAAAAACTGTTTTTT
>TRBD1|TRBJ1-1|once|15|TRBV5-1
CASSSSQGAGTEALF
TGCGCCAGCAGCTCGTCGCAGGGGGCGGGCACTGAAGCTCTCTTT
>-|TRBJ1-6|many|12|TRBV20-1
CSATPNNSPLHF
TGCAGTGCTACGCCAAATAATTCACCCCTCCACTTT
>-|TRBJ1-1|-|16|TRBV14
CASSQDRRATGTEAFF
TGTGCCAGCAGCCAAGATCGCCGGGCCACGGGCACTGAAGCTTTCTTT
>TRBD2|TRBJ2-1|many|14|TRBV6-2/TRBV6-3
CASTLAGAHNEQFF
TGTGCCAGCACGCTAGCGGGGGCGCACAATGAGCAGTTCTTC
>-|TRBJ2-7|-|14|TRBV6-2/TRBV6-3
CASSYSRTVYEQYF
TGTGCCAGCAGTTACTCGCGGACAGTCTACGAGCAGTACTTC
>-|TRBJ2-7|many|13|TRBV16
CASSHDRSYEQYF
TGTGCCAGCAGCCATGACAGGTCCTACGAGCAGTACTTC
>TRBD1|TRBJ1-1|many|15|TRBV11-3
CASSLRTGGSTEAFF
TGTGCCAGCAGCTTACGGACAGGGGGAAGCACTGAAGCTTTCTTT
>TRBD2|TRBJ2-3|many|15|TRBV20-1
CSAFDSGGSTDTQYF
TGCAGTGCTTTCGATAGCGGGGGGTCCACAGATACGCAGTATTTT
>-|TRBJ1-1|-|15|TRBV11-2
CASSLDPGHNTEAFF
TGTGCCAGCAGCTTAGACCCGGGACACAACACTGAAGCTTTCTTT
>TRBD1|TRBJ2-7|few|15|TRBV11-3
CASSPGTGGQYEQYF
TGTGCCAGCAGCCCCGGGACAGGGGGCCAGTACGAGCAGTACTTC
>-|TRBJ2-2|-|15|TRBV5-4
CASSPTTAGSGELFF
TGTGCCAGCAGCCCTACGACGGCGGGCTCCGGGGAGCTGTTTTTT
>-|TRBJ1-4|many|14|TRBV7-6
CASSPRDGGEKLFF
TGTGCCAGCAGCCCGAGGGATGGAGGTGAAAAACTGTTTTTT
>-|TRBJ2-5|many|16|TRBV5-1
CASSRLGQGLQETQYF
TGCGCCAGCAGCCGGTTAGGACAGGGACTACAAGAGACCCAGTACTTC
>TRBD2|TRBJ2-1|few|15|TRBV20-1
CSARETSGGGNEQFF
TGCAGTGCTAGGGAGACTAGCGGGGGGGGAAATGAGCAGTTCTTC
>-|TRBJ2-3|-|15|TRBV11-2
CASSLEGSSTDTQYF
TGTGCCAGCAGCTTAGAAGGCAGTAGCACAGATACGCAGTATTTT
>-|TRBJ2-7|many|14|TRBV5-4
CASSTPGPSYEQYF
TGTGCCAGCAGTACGCCGGGGCCCTCCTACGAGCAGTACTTC
>-|TRBJ2-5|-|11|TRBV29-1
CSVVKGETQYF
TGCAGCGTTGTGAAAGGGGAGACCCAGTACTTC
>-|TRBJ1-1|few|15|TRBV3-1
CASSPHPTVNTEAFF
TGTGCCAGCAGCCCCCACCCGACAGTGAACACTGAAGCTTTCTTT